The 31 T cell receptor beta chains below were found in one sample sequenced in a study of cytomegalovirus exposure and HLA in healthy donors. TCRdb keeps only in-frame clones here, not all; method: immunoSEQ multiplex PCR. This table holds some 80,000 clones, 85% to 95% found once. Sequenced: PBMCs. The source is a woman aged 18-29 years in good health and CMV-seronegative.

This clone came up once. The CDR3 coding sequence is TGTGCCAGCAAAGTCGGGACAGGGGGCGGCCAGCCCCAGCATTTT. Translating gives CASKVGTGGGQPQHF. This chain connects TRBV28 to TRBJ1-5, with 12 bases matching TRBD1. Germline V gives CDR1 MDHEN, CDR2 SYDVKM. The CDR3 extends over 15 amino acids. J lost 7 bases, V lost 7 bases, and 8 bases had no gene match.

This clone was detected only once. The chain joins TRBV7-2 to TRBJ2-7, with D possibly TRBD2 on 6 matching bases. This CDR3 contains 15 residues. V was clipped by 5 bases and J by 5 bases, with 19 bases between them. From germline, CDR1 is SGHTA and CDR2 FQGNSA. In DNA, the CDR3 is TGTGCCAGCAGCCTCGGGGGACTCGTCGGGGACGAGCAGTACTTC. Amino acids: CASSLGGLVGDEQYF.

The rearrangement links TRBV14 to TRBJ1-5; TRBD1 is a possible D gene (6 bases). CDR1 is SGHDN, CDR2 FVKESK, per germline. V was shortened by 5 bases and J by 4 bases, with 9 bases between the two germline ends. CDR3 length: 13 residues. The CDR3 is CASSEQGNQPQHF. The CDR3 DNA sequence: TGTGCCAGCAGCGAACAGGGAAATCAGCCCCAGCATTTT.

The chain combines TRBV7-2 with TRBJ2-7; 9 bases align to TRBD2. This CDR3 has 14 residues. Trimming cost V 3 bases and J 5 bases; bases outside gene matches: 5. CDR1 is SGHTA and CDR2 is FQGNSA in the germline V gene. The CDR3 protein is CASSFGTSTNEQYF. The CDR3, as DNA: TGTGCCAGCAGCTTCGGGACTAGCACCAACGAGCAGTACTTC.

The CDR3 reads CASSLASPRYEQYF. The CDR3 nucleotides are TGTGCCAGCAGTTTAGCCTCCCCGCGCTACGAGCAGTACTTC. The gene calls are TRBV27 and TRBJ2-7; D call uncertain. V lost 2 bases and J lost 3, with 11 bases in between. Germline CDR1 is MNHEY and CDR2 is SMNVEV (reference sequence). The CDR3 runs to 14 residues.

This clone has just a few counts. The rearrangement links TRBV7-6 to TRBJ1-5; 8 nucleotides agree with TRBD1. The CDR3 covers 16 residues. Germline V gene sequence: CDR1 SGHVS, CDR2 FNYEAQ. J gave up 0 bases and V 5 bases, and 6 bases lay outside the gene matches. This CDR3 reads CASSPGQGGSNQPQHF. CDR3 nucleotides: TGTGCCAGCAGCCCCGGACAGGGAGGTAGCAATCAGCCCCAGCATTTT. Full variable domain (rest looked up from reference TRBV7-6 and TRBJ1-5): GAGVSQSPRYKVTKRGQDVALRCDPISGHVSLYWYRQALGQGPEFLTYFNYEAQQDKSGLPNDRFSAERPEGSISTLTIQRTEQRDSAMYRCASSPGQGGSNQPQHFGDGTRLSIL.

This chain uses TRBV5-1 with TRBJ1-2; 9 positions agree with TRBD1. V gave up 4 bases and J gave up 6 bases; unmatched junction bases: 13. Germline V lookup: CDR1 SGHRS, CDR2 YFSETQ. The CDR3 runs to 16 residues. As DNA, the CDR3 is TGCGCCAGCAGCCTTCACTCCACGACAGGGGGACATGGCTACACCTTC. It encodes CASSLHSTTGGHGYTF.

V gene TRBV11-3 combines with J gene TRBJ2-1; the match to TRBD2 covers 9 bases. The CDR3 is 14 residues long. Germline V CDR1 and CDR2: SGHNT, YENEEA. V dropped 0 bases and J dropped 7; count of bases not matched to a gene: 1. The CDR3 DNA reads TGTGCCAGCAGCTTAGAGGGACTAGCAAATGAGCAGTTCTTC. Translating gives CASSLEGLANEQFF.

The chain carries TRBV19 and TRBJ1-6; tentative D call: TRBD1 (6 bases). Germline CDR1 reads LNHDA; CDR2 reads SQIVND (reference sequence). V was cut by 6 bases and J by 0 bases, with 12 bases left in between. This CDR3 region has 16 residues. CDR3 sequence reads: CASRKDSSSYNSPLHF. CDR3 bases: TGTGCCAGTAGGAAGGACAGTAGCTCCTATAATTCACCCCTCCACTTT.

The chain couples TRBV2 to TRBJ2-2; possible D gene TRBD1, 6 bases. Germline V CDR1 and CDR2: SNHLY, FYNNEI. With 6 bases removed from V and 3 bases from J, the gap between germline ends came to 11 bases. There are 14 residues in the CDR3. Here the CDR3 reads CASSGQSYTGELFF. The DNA for the CDR3 is TGTGCCAGCAGCGGACAGAGTTACACCGGGGAGCTGTTTTTT.

This chain links TRBV2 with TRBJ1-1; TRBD1 agrees at 7 bases. Germline trimming cut 6 bases from V and 1 base from J; bases unmatched to any gene: 2. The CDR3 spans 13 residues. The germline V gene encodes CDR1 SNHLY and CDR2 FYNNEI. The CDR3 nucleotides are TGTGCCAGCAGCGGACAGGAGAACACTGAAGCTTTCTTT. Translation: CASSGQENTEAFF. Full variable domain (outside the CDR3, taken from reference TRBV2 and TRBJ1-1): EPEVTQTPSHQVTQMGQEVILRCVPISNHLYFYWYRQILGQKVEFLVSFYNNEISEKSEIFDDQFSVERPDGSNFTLKIRSTKLEDSAMYFCASSGQENTEAFFGQGTRLTVV.

V is TRBV7-6 and J is TRBJ1-1, with 9 bases lining up with TRBD1. The CDR3 is 15 residues long. The J segment lost 1 base and the V segment lost 1 base, leaving 1 base of the junction unmatched. The germline CDR1 and CDR2 sequences are SGHVS and FNYEAQ. CDR3 bases: TGTGCCAGCAGCTTAGTACAGGGGGCGAACACTGAAGCTTTCTTT. It specifies CASSLVQGANTEAFF.

This sequence joins TRBV28 and TRBJ2-5; 16 bases line up with TRBD2. The CDR3 is made up of 20 amino acids. The J segment lost 1 base and the V segment lost 7 bases, leaving 15 bases of the junction unmatched. CDR1 and CDR2 from the germline V gene are MDHEN and SYDVKM. The CDR3 here is CASMYKGLAGGEPPQETQYF. The CDR3 bases are TGTGCCAGCATGTACAAGGGACTAGCGGGAGGGGAGCCCCCCCAAGAGACCCAGTACTTC.

V gene TRBV28 combines with J gene TRBJ1-1; D perhaps matches TRBD1 (6 bases). Trimming removed 1 base at V and 8 bases at J, with 11 bases between. CDR1 and CDR2 (germline): MDHEN, SYDVKM. This CDR3 contains 13 residues. CDR3 region: CASSLLRQGEAFF. As DNA, the CDR3 is TGTGCCAGCAGTTTATTAAGGCAGGGGGAAGCTTTCTTT.

The chain links TRBV19 to TRBJ1-2; 9 nucleotides match TRBD1. Germline V gene lookup returns CDR1 LNHDA and CDR2 SQIVND (reference sequence). J was trimmed by 5 bases and V by 7 bases; bases with no gene match: 11. CDR3 length: 15 amino acids. CDR3 region: CASKTGTGYSYGYTF. The CDR3 DNA reads as TGTGCCAGTAAAACCGGGACAGGGTATTCTTATGGCTACACCTTC.

This clone occurred once. The chain links TRBV7-2 to TRBJ2-3, with TRBD2 matching 9 bases. Trimming removed 5 bases from V and 3 bases from J; junction bases left unmatched: 9. This CDR3 has 16 residues. Germline lookup yields CDR1 SGHTA and CDR2 FQGNSA. CDR3: CASSPGGLAGTDTQYF. The CDR3 region has the DNA TGTGCCAGCAGCCCGGGCGGGCTAGCGGGGACAGATACGCAGTATTTT.

This clone was observed a single time. The V gene is TRBV19, the J gene TRBJ1-2; TRBD1 aligns across 7 bases. This CDR3 region has 12 residues. V lost 7 bases to trimming and J lost 5 bases; unmatched junction nucleotides: 4. CDR1 and CDR2 from the germline V gene are LNHDA and SQIVND (reference sequence). CDR3: CASKGGQYGYTF. CDR3 nucleotide sequence: TGTGCCAGTAAAGGGGGACAGTATGGCTACACCTTC.

V gene TRBV14 combines with J gene TRBJ2-1; the D gene is possibly TRBD2 (5 bases). V lost 2 bases to trimming and J lost 2 bases, with 7 bases between them. CDR3 length: 14 amino acids. Germline values: CDR1 SGHDN, CDR2 FVKESK. DNA for the CDR3: TGTGCCAGCAGCCAACAGCGGACCTACAATGAGCAGTTCTTC. Its translation: CASSQQRTYNEQFF.

The rearrangement uses TRBV7-8 and TRBJ2-1; 9 bases are a match to TRBD2. J was trimmed by 2 bases and V by 3 bases; bases with no gene match: 5. The CDR3 loop spans 16 amino acids. CDR1 SGHVS and CDR2 FQNEAQ come from the germline V gene. For the CDR3, the DNA is TGTGCCAGCAGCTTTCGATTAGCGGGAGCCTACAATGAGCAGTTCTTC. It yields the protein CASSFRLAGAYNEQFF.

The V call is TRBV7-2, the J call TRBJ2-1; perhaps TRBD1 as D (6 bases). The germline V gene has CDR1 SGHTA and CDR2 FQGNSA. V was cut by 5 bases and J by 3 bases, with 11 bases left in between. CDR3 size: 14 residues. CDR3 DNA: TGTGCCAGCAGCGGGCACAGGGACTACAATGAGCAGTTCTTC. Encoded protein: CASSGHRDYNEQFF.

The chain recombines TRBV7-9 with TRBJ1-1; TRBD1 agrees at 7 bases. The CDR3 extends over 18 amino acids. With 5 bases clipped from V and 5 bases from J, the junction kept 20 bases outside the gene matches. The germline gives CDR1 SEHNR, CDR2 FQNEAQ (reference sequence). CDR3 sequence reads: CASSRLGGQLRLGTEAFF. The CDR3 DNA reads as TGTGCCAGCAGCCGCCTAGGGGGACAGTTACGACTTGGAACTGAAGCTTTCTTT.

The gene calls are TRBV5-1 and TRBJ2-2, with a possible D match to TRBD1 (7 bases). Germline CDR1 SGHRS, CDR2 YFSETQ. The CDR3 has 14 amino acids. Trimming removed 6 bases from V and 5 bases from J, with 14 bases in between. As DNA, the CDR3 is TGCGCCAGCATTGAGCAGGGGGGAACCGGGGAGCTGTTTTTT. This encodes CASIEQGGTGELFF.

V and J are TRBV13 and TRBJ2-1; TRBD2 might be the D (6 bases). This CDR3 spans 16 amino acids. V lost 5 bases, J lost 3 bases, and 17 bases lay in between. Per germline, CDR1 PRHDT and CDR2 FYEKMQ (reference sequence). The CDR3 protein is CASSGLGAGSYNEQFF. CDR3 sequence (DNA): TGTGCCAGCAGCGGCCTCGGAGCGGGTAGCTACAATGAGCAGTTCTTC.

Only one count was recorded for this clone. The CDR3 DNA sequence: TGTGCCAGCCTCGGATGGCAGGGGAACACCGGGGAGCTGTTTTTT. Protein sequence: CASLGWQGNTGELFF. This chain joins TRBV11-2 and TRBJ2-2; a weak D match, TRBD1 (5 bases). Germline CDR1 SGHAT, CDR2 FQNNGV. The V end was cut by 8 bases, the J end by 1 base, with 14 bases between. CDR3 length equals 15 residues.

The genes are TRBV11-2 and TRBJ2-1; 8 bases map to TRBD2. The germline CDR1 and CDR2 sequences are SGHAT and FQNNGV. The CDR3 is 16 amino acids. The V gene end was trimmed by 5 bases and the J gene end by 0 bases; junction bases not matched to a gene: 6. The CDR3 region is CASSLRLASSYNEQFF. The CDR3 DNA reads as TGTGCCAGCAGCCTTCGACTAGCGAGCTCCTACAATGAGCAGTTCTTC.

J is TRBJ2-1 and V is TRBV2, with D tentatively TRBD1 (6 bases). Germline V gives CDR1 SNHLY, CDR2 FYNNEI. The CDR3 has 14 amino acids. The V gene lost 6 bases and the J gene lost 1 base, with 10 bases spanning the gap. The CDR3 region has the DNA TGTGCCAGCAGGTTAACAGGGTCCTACAATGAGCAGTTCTTC. Translated, it gives CASRLTGSYNEQFF.

This clone was recorded once. The chain carries TRBV15 and TRBJ2-1; D might be TRBD1 (5 bases). The CDR3 loop spans 14 amino acids. Trimming shortened V by 0 bases and J by 5 bases, and 8 bases separated the two germline ends. Germline lookup yields CDR1 LNHNV and CDR2 YYDKDF (reference sequence). The CDR3 region is CATSRDLGHNEQFF. The CDR3 nucleotides read TGTGCCACCAGCAGAGATCTGGGGCACAATGAGCAGTTCTTC.

The genes are TRBV6-5 and TRBJ2-3, with 7 bases that match TRBD2. From germline, CDR1 is MNHEY and CDR2 SVGAGI. The length of the CDR3 is 15 residues. V lost 3 bases and J lost 6; bases outside the gene matches: 9. The DNA for the CDR3 is TGTGCCAGCAGTTATCGGGCGGGAGTTACTGATACGCAGTATTTT. This sequence encodes CASSYRAGVTDTQYF.

The V call is TRBV5-4, the J call TRBJ2-7; no definite D call. Germline V gene lookup returns CDR1 SGHNT and CDR2 YYREEE (reference sequence). V gave up 5 bases and J gave up 4 bases, with 7 bases separating them. The CDR3 totals 11 residues. CDR3 region: CASSSGYEQYF. Written as DNA, the CDR3 is TGTGCCAGCAGTTCAGGATACGAGCAGTACTTC.

The chain joins TRBV28 to TRBJ1-1; a weak D match, TRBD1 (5 bases). CDR3 length: 13 amino acids. V was shortened by 7 bases and J by 5 bases, with 14 bases between the two germline ends. Germline V lookup: CDR1 MDHEN, CDR2 SYDVKM. The CDR3 DNA sequence: TGTGCCAGCAAGGGGAAGGGTCGGACTGAAGCTTTCTTT. Encoded protein: CASKGKGRTEAFF.

V gene TRBV9 combines with J gene TRBJ2-2; 9 nucleotides match TRBD2. V lost 0 bases to trimming and J lost 7 bases; unmatched junction nucleotides: 4. The CDR3 is 15 residues long. Germline V gives CDR1 SGDLS, CDR2 YYNGEE. CDR3 residues: CASSVAGSGSGELFF. In nucleotides, the CDR3 is TGTGCCAGCAGCGTAGCTGGTAGCGGGAGCGGGGAGCTGTTTTTT.